The subject of this entry is one T cell receptor beta chain. The sample is drawn from a study of shared clonotypes between healthy human individuals. Study details: Three plates each covered CD4 naive and memory; CD8 naive two, CD8 memory one.

Per sorted-subset replicate PCR, input was approximately 200 ng DNA, representing tens of thousands of T cell genomes. Some clones are missing from TCRdb's copy, which holds only in-frame ones; the method was immunoSEQ multiplex PCR. The repertoire includes some 2,500,000 clones, 93% of them detected once, and approximately 0.36% sits in the top ten. Sequencing was done on a sample of naive CD4+ T cells from PBMCs. Subset here: CD45RA+ positively selected. The sequence derives from a man aged 18 to 29 in good health. Some clones in this sample may be carry-over from other donors' samples.

In nucleotides, the CDR3 is TGTGCCAGCAGTTTGTTCCTACACCCCGGGGGGCGAAGGAACACTGAAGCTTTCTTT. Protein product: CASSLFLHPGGRRNTEAFF. The V call is TRBV27, the J call TRBJ1-1; weak D call: TRBD1 (6 bases). The CDR3 runs 19 residues. Germline CDR1 MNHEY, CDR2 SMNVEV (reference sequence). Trimming pared 3 bases from V and 1 base from J, leaving 24 bases between.